These 14 T cell receptor beta chains originate from one sample sequenced in a study of OX40 agonist ivuxolimab in advanced cancers. Measured with immunoSEQ multiplex PCR; TCRdb has only the in-frame clones, and not every one. The sample yields 100,000 to 150,000 clones, about nine tenths seen once. The material sequenced was CD4+ or CD8+ T cells sorted from blood, taken in a trial of the OX40 agonist ivuxolimab. The receptors stem from an adult with an advanced solid tumor such as melanoma, head and neck, liver or kidney cancer.

The chain links TRBV9 to TRBJ2-3, with 9 bases that match TRBD1. Germline loops: CDR1 SGDLS, CDR2 YYNGEE. J lost 4 bases, V lost 4 bases, and 4 bases had no gene match. This CDR3 contains 14 residues. The DNA of the CDR3 is TGTGCCAGCAGCCCCGGGACAGGGCCAGATACGCAGTATTTT. As protein: CASSPGTGPDTQYF.

This CDR3 is CASSEGLAGAYPQYF. The DNA of the CDR3 is TGCGCCAGCAGCGAAGGACTAGCGGGAGCGTATCCGCAGTATTTT. The chain couples TRBV5-1 to TRBJ2-3, with TRBD2 identical over 13 bases. The CDR3 covers 15 residues. Germline trimming cut 4 bases from V and 10 bases from J; bases unmatched to any gene: 9. Germline V gives CDR1 SGHRS, CDR2 YFSETQ.

The V gene is TRBV2, the J gene TRBJ2-4; 10 positions agree with TRBD1. Germline V CDR1 and CDR2: SNHLY, FYNNEI. With 3 bases clipped from V and 1 base from J, the junction kept 6 bases outside the gene matches. The CDR3 runs 17 residues. The CDR3 loop is CASSDPGQGLAKNIQYF. The DNA of the CDR3 is TGTGCCAGCAGTGACCCGGGACAGGGGTTGGCCAAAAACATTCAGTACTTC.

The gene calls are TRBV7-2 and TRBJ2-7; D unresolved. With 5 bases removed from V and 5 bases from J, the gap between germline ends came to 13 bases. CDR3 length equals 13 residues. Looked up from germline, CDR1 is SGHTA and CDR2 is FQGNSA. CDR3 nucleotide sequence: TGTGCCAGCAGCCCGAGACTGATCAACGAGCAGTACTTC. It translates to CASSPRLINEQYF.

The table lists this clone with a count of one. This chain joins TRBV11-3 and TRBJ2-3; no clear D gene. Germline V gives CDR1 SGHNT, CDR2 YENEEA. CDR3 length: 16 amino acids. V was cut by 1 base and J by 6 bases, with 17 bases left in between. In nucleotides, the CDR3 is TGTGCCAGCAGCTTAGGAACCGGGTCTTTCCACGATACGCAGTATTTT. Its protein is CASSLGTGSFHDTQYF.

The gene calls are TRBV9 and TRBJ2-5; the match to TRBD2 covers 7 bases. CDR1 SGDLS and CDR2 YYNGEE come from the germline V gene. V gave up 4 bases and J gave up 0 bases; unmatched junction bases: 6. This CDR3 has 15 residues. CDR3 DNA: TGTGCCAGCAGCCCTTGGAGCGGGAACCAAGAGACCCAGTACTTC. Translating it yields CASSPWSGNQETQYF.

CDR3 nucleotides: TGTGCCAGCAGTTTCACCGGGACAGAAGTTAATCAGCCCCAGCATTTT. This sequence encodes CASSFTGTEVNQPQHF. The chain links TRBV27 to TRBJ1-5; 7 bases align to TRBD1. Trimming at V came to 3 bases and at J to 4 bases, leaving 9 bases not matched to a gene. Germline-derived CDR1 and CDR2 are MNHEY and SMNVEV (reference sequence). The CDR3 contains 16 residues.

The V and J genes are TRBV6-1 and TRBJ1-1; D remains ambiguous. V lost 5 bases and J 5 bases, leaving 15 bases between the germline ends. Per the germline V gene, CDR1 is MNHNS and CDR2 is SASEGT. The CDR3 runs to 14 residues. CDR3 in DNA: TGTGCCAGCAGTATTACCGGGTTTGGAACTGAAGCTTTCTTT. It encodes CASSITGFGTEAFF.

The chain joins TRBV4-2 to TRBJ2-2; D is ambiguous. CDR3 length: 16 residues. Germline V gene data show CDR1 as LGHNA and CDR2 as YNFKEQ. The V end lost 1 base, the J end lost 4 bases, and 13 bases lay between the germline ends. CDR3 DNA: TGTGCCAGCAGCCAAGCGACCACCCGAGGCACCGGGGAGCTGTTTTTT. This encodes CASSQATTRGTGELFF.

This chain uses TRBV28 with TRBJ2-5; TRBD2 matches at 8 bases. Gene TRBJ2-7 matches the end of the DNA better, so the J call may be wrong. Germline V gives CDR1 MDHEN, CDR2 SYDVKM. This CDR3 spans 18 amino acids. CDR3 in amino acids: CASSYPLGREEEGYEQYF. CDR3 sequence (DNA): TGTGCCAGCAGTTACCCGCTCGGGCGGGAGGAGGAAGGCTACGAGCAGTACTTC.

J is TRBJ1-3 and V is TRBV19; unclear D gene. From germline, CDR1 is LNHDA and CDR2 SQIVND (reference sequence). The V end was cut by 3 bases, the J end by 0 bases, with 6 bases between. The CDR3 totals 14 residues. The CDR3 DNA sequence: TGTGCCAGTAGTATGAGCTACTCTGGAAACACCATATATTTT. It encodes CASSMSYSGNTIYF.

The DNA of the CDR3 is TGTGCCAGCAGCGGGTCGGGTGAGCAGTTCTTC. Residues: CASSGSGEQFF. The J gene is TRBJ2-1, the V gene TRBV9; D call uncertain. V was shortened by 3 bases and J by 9 bases, with 7 bases between the two germline ends. This CDR3 has 11 residues. Germline values: CDR1 SGDLS, CDR2 YYNGEE.

J is TRBJ2-7 and V is TRBV11-2; a possible D gene is TRBD1 (6 bases). CDR1 and CDR2 from the germline V gene are SGHAT and FQNNGV. This CDR3 comprises 13 residues. Trimming shortened V by 6 bases and J by 4 bases, and 13 bases separated the two germline ends. CDR3 sequence: CASSKDRRYEQYF. The CDR3 nucleotides read TGTGCCAGCAGTAAGGACAGACGGTACGAGCAGTACTTC.

The gene calls are TRBV2 and TRBJ2-7; D is perhaps TRBD1 or TRBD2 (6 bases each). Trimming took 10 bases from V and 5 from J, leaving 15 bases between them. The germline V gene has CDR1 SNHLY and CDR2 FYNNEI. The CDR3 is made up of 12 amino acids. The chain's CDR3 is CATNRGANEQYF. The CDR3 region has the DNA TGTGCCACCAATAGGGGGGCCAACGAGCAGTACTTC.